The 13 T cell receptor beta chains presented below share a single source sample, sequenced in a study of Graves' ophthalmopathy and Graves' hyperthyroidism listed by TCRdb under 2018. Sequencing used an Illumina HiSeq 2000. TCR beta CDR3 regions were amplified from RNA transcripts for repertoire sequencing. The first round was an RT-PCR using HTBI primers with the Qiagen OneStep RT-PCR kit, and this first round was followed by a second-round multiplex PCR, then size selection and purification. TCRdb reanalyzed the raw reads on its own, using fastp at Q25 for trimming and MiXCR for clone calling, and kept in-frame beta chains. For every CDR3 protein sequence, its rows merge into one entry that carries the most common genes and DNA. The sample contains 650,000 to 900,000 distinct CDR3 sequences, roughly two fifths of them found a single time. The top ten clonotypes cover around 40% of the sample. The sample consisted of peripheral blood. The receptors derive from an adult man with Graves' ophthalmopathy.

In this sample, this clonotype turned up a few times. V usage is TRBV20-1 and J usage is TRBJ2-7, with D maybe TRBD1 (8 bases). This CDR3 is built from 14 residues. Trimming removed 3 bases from V and 2 bases from J, with 14 bases in between. The germline CDR1 and CDR2 sequences are DFQATT and SNEGSKA (reference sequence). CDR3 region: CSARRTGRAYEQYF. The CDR3 DNA reads as TGCAGTGCTAGGAGGACAGGGAGGGCCTACGAGCAGTACTTC.

This clonotype showed up many times. The chain couples TRBV6-5 to TRBJ2-7; TRBD2 agrees at 11 bases. Looked up from germline, CDR1 is MNHEY and CDR2 is SVGAGI. The V segment lost 2 bases and the J segment 4 bases; nucleotides outside the gene matches: 4. CDR3 length equals 15 residues. The DNA of the CDR3 is TGTGCCAGCAGTTACGAGGTAGCGGGAGGGTACGAGCAGTACTTC. The encoded protein is CASSYEVAGGYEQYF.

The V gene is TRBV6-1, the J gene TRBJ2-6, with 10 positions matching TRBD2. Germline CDR1 is MNHNS and CDR2 is SASEGT. V lost 6 bases, J lost 4 bases, and 15 bases stayed unmatched. The CDR3 totals 19 residues. The CDR3 sequence is CASRITSGDWGSGANVLTF. The DNA of the CDR3 is TGTGCCAGCAGAATTACTAGCGGGGATTGGGGCTCCGGGGCCAACGTCCTGACTTTC.

This clonotype has only a few counts. This rearrangement joins TRBV9 to TRBJ2-7; D possibly uses TRBD1 or TRBD2 (7 bases each). Trimming removed 3 bases from V and 3 bases from J, with 16 bases in between. Per the germline V gene, CDR1 is SGDLS and CDR2 is YYNGEE. This CDR3 is built from 15 residues. Here the CDR3 reads CASSARDSGVYEQYF. The CDR3 region has the DNA TGTGCCAGCAGCGCCCGGGACAGCGGGGTCTACGAGCAGTACTTC.

This clonotype was observed a few times. The chain couples TRBV7-9 to TRBJ2-5, with 11 bases aligning to TRBD2. The V gene's germline CDR1 is SEHNR and CDR2 FQNEAQ (reference sequence). V trimming: 11 bases; J trimming: 5 bases; junction bases outside the gene matches: 10. This CDR3 has 14 residues. The CDR3 bases are TGTGCCGGAACTAGCGGGGGAAATTTGGAGACCCAGTACTTC. It translates to CAGTSGGNLETQYF.

At least ten counts were recorded for this clonotype. The gene calls are TRBV7-9 and TRBJ2-2, with D possibly matching TRBD1 (5 bases). The CDR3 extends over 15 amino acids. Looked up from germline, CDR1 is SEHNR and CDR2 is FQNEAQ (reference sequence). V dropped 5 bases and J dropped 3 bases, with 13 bases sitting between them. DNA of the CDR3: TGTGCCAGCAGCGCAGGGTTTTGGGACACCGGGGAGCTGTTTTTT. Translated: CASSAGFWDTGELFF.

J is TRBJ2-7 and V is TRBV7-9; TRBD1 aligns across 9 bases. Trimming cost V 5 bases and J 3 bases; bases outside gene matches: 5. Per the germline V gene, CDR1 is SEHNR and CDR2 is FQNEAQ (reference sequence). CDR3 size: 14 residues. In DNA form, the CDR3 reads TGTGCCAGCAGCGCACCGGGACAGGGCTACGAGCAGTACTTC. Translated: CASSAPGQGYEQYF.

The gene calls are TRBV3-1 and TRBJ1-6, with D maybe TRBD1 (5 bases). Germline loops: CDR1 LGHDT, CDR2 YNNKEL (reference sequence). The V gene lost 5 bases and the J gene lost 8 bases, with 10 bases spanning the gap. This CDR3 region has 13 residues. The CDR3 sequence: CASSNIGDSPLHF. The CDR3, as DNA: TGTGCCAGCAGCAATATAGGGGATTCACCCCTCCACTTT.

This clonotype came up many times. The chain employs TRBV19 and TRBJ2-6; TRBD1 might be the D (6 bases). V was clipped by 7 bases and J by 0 bases, with 13 bases between them. The CDR3 sequence is 16 residues long. Germline V gives CDR1 LNHDA, CDR2 SQIVND (reference sequence). The CDR3 nucleotides are TGTGCCAGTATCGACAGGACATCCTCTGGGGCCAACGTCCTGACTTTC. It encodes CASIDRTSSGANVLTF.

Concerning this clonotype itself: A much more abundant neighbour one base away suggests this may be a read error. CDR3 loop: CASSIGRISYEQYF. CDR3 sequence (DNA): TGTGCCAGTAGTATCGGTCGCATATCCTACGAGCAGTACTTC. The rearrangement uses TRBV19 and TRBJ2-7; no definite D call. V gave up 3 bases and J gave up 1 base, with 10 bases separating them. CDR3 length: 14 amino acids. Germline loops: CDR1 LNHDA, CDR2 SQIVND (reference sequence).

This clonotype was counted a few times. J is TRBJ1-5 and V is TRBV5-5; TRBD1 matches 7 bases. The trim removed 4 bases at V and 0 bases at J, leaving 4 bases unmatched. The CDR3 sequence is 15 residues long. CDR1 and CDR2 (germline): SGHKS, YYEKEE (reference sequence). This CDR3 reads CASSQGTASNQPQHF. For the CDR3, the DNA is TGTGCCAGCAGCCAAGGGACAGCTAGCAATCAGCCCCAGCATTTT.

This clonotype was found a few times. At one end the junction does not follow the germline gene, possibly because of a read error. The chain joins TRBV10-3 to TRBJ1-4; perhaps TRBD1 as D (5 bases). Germline V lookup: CDR1 ENHRY, CDR2 SYGVKD. The CDR3 totals 15 residues. CDR3 amino acids: CASSRDSATNEKLFF. CDR3 in DNA: TGTGCCAGCAGTCGGGACTCTGCAACTAATGAAAAACTGTTTTTT.

The V and J genes are TRBV20-1 and TRBJ2-7; D is unclear. In germline, CDR1 is DFQATT, CDR2 SNEGSKA (reference sequence). CDR3 length: 13 amino acids. V was pared by 4 bases and J by 6 bases, with 16 bases between. CDR3 sequence (DNA): TGCAGTGCTACGTCGTTGATGGGAAGCGAGCAGTACTTC. Its translation is CSATSLMGSEQYF.